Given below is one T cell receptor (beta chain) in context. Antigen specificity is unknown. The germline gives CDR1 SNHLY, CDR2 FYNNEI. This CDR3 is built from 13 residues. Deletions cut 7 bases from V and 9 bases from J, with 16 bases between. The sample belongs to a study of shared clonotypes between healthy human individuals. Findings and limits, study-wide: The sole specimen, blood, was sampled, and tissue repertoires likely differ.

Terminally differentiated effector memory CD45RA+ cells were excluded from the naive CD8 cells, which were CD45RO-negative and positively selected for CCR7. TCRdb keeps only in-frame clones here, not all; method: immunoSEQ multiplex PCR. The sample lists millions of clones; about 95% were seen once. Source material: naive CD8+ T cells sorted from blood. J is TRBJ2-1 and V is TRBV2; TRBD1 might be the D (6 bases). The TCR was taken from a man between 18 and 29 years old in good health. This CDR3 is CASISLTGGEQFF. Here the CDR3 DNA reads TGTGCCAGCATCTCCCTGACAGGCGGTGAGCAGTTCTTC.